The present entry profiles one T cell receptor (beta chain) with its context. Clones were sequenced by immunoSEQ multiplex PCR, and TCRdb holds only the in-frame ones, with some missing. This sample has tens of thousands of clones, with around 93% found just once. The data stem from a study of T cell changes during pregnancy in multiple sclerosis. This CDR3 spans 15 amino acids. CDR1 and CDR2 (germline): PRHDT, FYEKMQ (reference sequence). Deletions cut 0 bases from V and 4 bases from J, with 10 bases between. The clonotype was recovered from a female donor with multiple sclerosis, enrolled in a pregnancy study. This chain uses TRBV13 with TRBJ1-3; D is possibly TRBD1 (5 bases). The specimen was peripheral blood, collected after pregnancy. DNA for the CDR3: TGTGCCAGCAGCTTAGGCCGGGGGGTAGGAAACACCATATATTTT. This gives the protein CASSLGRGVGNTIYF. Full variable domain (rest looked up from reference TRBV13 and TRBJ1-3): AAGVIQSPRHLIKEKRETATLKCYPIPRHDTVYWYQQGPGQDPQFLISFYEKMQSDKGSIPDRFSAQQFSDYHSELNMSSLELGDSALYFCASSLGRGVGNTIYFGEGSWLTVV.